Below, one TCR beta chain is given with its context. The primer mix had 60 Vbeta and 13 Jbeta primers. Method: immunoSEQ multiplex PCR; TCRdb's copy keeps in-frame clones and lacks some. The repertoire has around 150,000 clones, roughly 80% of them found once; the top ten carry 4.9%. The CDR3 totals 14 residues. From germline, CDR1 is SGHTA and CDR2 FQGNSA. The ends were cut back, 2 bases at V and 8 bases at J, with 15 bases in the middle. The record originates from a study of cytomegalovirus exposure and HLA in healthy donors. This chain connects TRBV7-2 to TRBJ1-2; perhaps TRBD1 as D (6 bases). This clonotype was sampled from a male donor in good health and CMV-seronegative. The sequenced material came from PBMCs. The chain's CDR3 is CASSLNRQVRGYTF. As DNA, the CDR3 is TGTGCCAGCAGCTTAAACAGACAGGTGCGAGGCTACACCTTC.